This T cell receptor beta chain was sequenced for a study of control samples from healthy donors and cancer patients. Some clones are missing from TCRdb's copy, which holds only in-frame ones; the method was immunoSEQ multiplex PCR. In the table there are over 75,000 clones, more than 75% of which are singletons. Germline CDR1 SGHRS, CDR2 YFSETQ. The CDR3 extends over 13 amino acids. With 4 bases removed from V and 4 bases from J, the gap between germline ends came to 9 bases. The receptor's source is a man aged 55-75 years in good health. The chain couples TRBV5-1 to TRBJ1-5; D not resolved. The sequenced sample was blood. The CDR3 DNA sequence: TGCGCCAGCAGCCTGACTGCAAATCAGCCCCAGCATTTT. Protein: CASSLTANQPQHF. Drawing the rest from reference TRBV5-1 and TRBJ1-5, the complete variable domain is KAGVTQTPRYLIKTRGQQVTLSCSPISGHRSVSWYQQTPGQGLQFLFEYFSETQRNKGNFPGRFSGRQFSNSRSEMNVSTLELGDSALYLCASSLTANQPQHFGDGTRLSIL.